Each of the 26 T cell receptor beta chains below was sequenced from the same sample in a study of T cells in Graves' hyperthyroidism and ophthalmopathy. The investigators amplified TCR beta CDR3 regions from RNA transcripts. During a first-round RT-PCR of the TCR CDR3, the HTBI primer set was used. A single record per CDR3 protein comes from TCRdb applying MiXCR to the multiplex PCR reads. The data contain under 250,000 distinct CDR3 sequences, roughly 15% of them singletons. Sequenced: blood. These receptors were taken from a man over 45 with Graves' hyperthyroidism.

The CDR3 DNA sequence: TGTGCCACGTCGGCAGGTAACGGCAATCAGCCCCAGCATTTT. Residues: CATSAGNGNQPQHF. This chain connects TRBV7-8 to TRBJ1-5; unclear D gene. The CDR3 contains 14 residues. The germline CDR1 and CDR2 sequences are SGHVS and FQNEAQ. Trimming took off 10 bases at V and 2 bases at J, with 15 bases between the two ends.

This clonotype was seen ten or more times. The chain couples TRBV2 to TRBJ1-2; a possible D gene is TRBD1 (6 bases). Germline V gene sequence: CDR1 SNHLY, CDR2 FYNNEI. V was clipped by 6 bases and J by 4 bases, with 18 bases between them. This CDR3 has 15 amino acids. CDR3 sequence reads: CASRLAGRGIYGYTF. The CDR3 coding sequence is TGTGCCAGCAGGTTGGCAGGAAGGGGGATCTATGGCTACACCTTC.

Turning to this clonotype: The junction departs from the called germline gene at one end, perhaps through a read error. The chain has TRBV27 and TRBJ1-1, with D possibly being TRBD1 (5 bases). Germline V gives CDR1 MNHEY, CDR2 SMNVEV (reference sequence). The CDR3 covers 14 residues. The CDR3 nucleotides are TGTGCCAGCAGTTTTTCCAGGGCCCTGACTGAAGCTCTCTTT. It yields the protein CASSFSRALTEALF.

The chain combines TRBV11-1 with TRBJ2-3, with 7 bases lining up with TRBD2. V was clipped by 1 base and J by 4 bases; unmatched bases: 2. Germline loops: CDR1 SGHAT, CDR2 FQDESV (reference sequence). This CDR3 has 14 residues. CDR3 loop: CASSLDGGADTQYF. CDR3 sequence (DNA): TGTGCCAGCAGCTTAGATGGGGGGGCAGATACGCAGTATTTT. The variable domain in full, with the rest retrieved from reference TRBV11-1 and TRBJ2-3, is EAEVAQSPRYKITEKSQAVAFWCDPISGHATLYWYRQILGQGPELLVQFQDESVVDDSQLPKDRFSAERLKGVDSTLKIQPAELGDSAMYLCASSLDGGADTQYFGPGTRLTVL.

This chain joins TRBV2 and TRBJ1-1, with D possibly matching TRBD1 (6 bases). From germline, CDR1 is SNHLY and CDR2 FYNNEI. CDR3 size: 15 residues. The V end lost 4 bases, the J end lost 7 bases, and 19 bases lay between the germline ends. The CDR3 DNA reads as TGTGCCAGCAGTGCTTTTTCGGACAGAACAGTTGAAGCTTTCTTT. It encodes CASSAFSDRTVEAFF.

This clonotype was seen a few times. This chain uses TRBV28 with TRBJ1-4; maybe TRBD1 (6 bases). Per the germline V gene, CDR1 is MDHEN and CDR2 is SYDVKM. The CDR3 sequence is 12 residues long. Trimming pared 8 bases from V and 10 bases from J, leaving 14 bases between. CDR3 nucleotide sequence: TGTGCCAGCGAGGGGGGGGTCGCAAAACTGTTTTTT. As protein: CASEGGVAKLFF.

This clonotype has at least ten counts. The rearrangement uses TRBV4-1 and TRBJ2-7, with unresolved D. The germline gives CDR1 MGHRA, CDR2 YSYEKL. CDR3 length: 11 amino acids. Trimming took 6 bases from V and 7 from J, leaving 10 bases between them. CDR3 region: CASSPSREQYF. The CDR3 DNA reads TGCGCCAGCAGTCCCTCTAGGGAGCAGTACTTC.

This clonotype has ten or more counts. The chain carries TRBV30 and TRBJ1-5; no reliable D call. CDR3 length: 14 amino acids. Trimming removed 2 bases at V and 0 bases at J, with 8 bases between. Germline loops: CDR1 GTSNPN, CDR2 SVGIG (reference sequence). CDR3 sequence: CAWSTDNSNQPQHF. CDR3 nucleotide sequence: TGTGCCTGGAGTACTGACAATAGCAATCAGCCCCAGCATTTT.

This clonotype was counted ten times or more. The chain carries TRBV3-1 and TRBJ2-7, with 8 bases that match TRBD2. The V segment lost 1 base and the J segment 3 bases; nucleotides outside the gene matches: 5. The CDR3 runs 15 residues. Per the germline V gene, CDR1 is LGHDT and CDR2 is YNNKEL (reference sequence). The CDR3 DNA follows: TGTGCCAGCAGCCAAGGACTAGCGATGATCTACGAGCAGTACTTC. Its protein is CASSQGLAMIYEQYF.

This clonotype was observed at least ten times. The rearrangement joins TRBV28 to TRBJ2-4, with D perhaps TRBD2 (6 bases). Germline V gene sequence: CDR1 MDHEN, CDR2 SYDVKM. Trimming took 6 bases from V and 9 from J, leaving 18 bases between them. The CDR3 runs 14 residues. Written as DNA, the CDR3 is TGTGCCAGCAGGGGCGAAACTCGGGGGTCCATTCAGTACTTC. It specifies CASRGETRGSIQYF.

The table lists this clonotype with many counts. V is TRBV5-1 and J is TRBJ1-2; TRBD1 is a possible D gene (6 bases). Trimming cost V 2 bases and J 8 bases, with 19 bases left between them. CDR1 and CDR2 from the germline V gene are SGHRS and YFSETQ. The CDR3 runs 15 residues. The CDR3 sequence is CASSLDRPVGKGYTF. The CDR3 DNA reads TGCGCCAGCAGCTTAGACAGGCCCGTCGGGAAGGGCTACACCTTC.

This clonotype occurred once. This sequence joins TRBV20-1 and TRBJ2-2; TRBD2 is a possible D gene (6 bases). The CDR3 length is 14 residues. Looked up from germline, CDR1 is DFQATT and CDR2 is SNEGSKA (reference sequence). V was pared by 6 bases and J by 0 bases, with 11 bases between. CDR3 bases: TGCAGTGCCGACGGGGGTTCGAACACCGGGGAGCTGTTTTTT. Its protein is CSADGGSNTGELFF.

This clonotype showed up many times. Here the CDR3 reads CASEGSTDTQYF. In DNA, the CDR3 is TGTGCCAGCGAGGGGAGCACAGATACGCAGTATTTT. The chain carries TRBV28 and TRBJ2-3, with D possibly being TRBD1 or TRBD2 (5 bases each). Trimming took off 8 bases at V and 0 bases at J, with 6 bases between the two ends. CDR1 is MDHEN, CDR2 SYDVKM, per germline. The CDR3 sequence is 12 residues long.

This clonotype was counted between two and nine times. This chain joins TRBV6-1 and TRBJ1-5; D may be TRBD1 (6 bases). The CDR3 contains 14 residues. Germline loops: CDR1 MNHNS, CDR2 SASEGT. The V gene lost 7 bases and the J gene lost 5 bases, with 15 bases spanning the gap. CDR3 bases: TGTGCCAGCATGCGCGGTGGGGGCGATCAGCCCCAGCATTTT. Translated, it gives CASMRGGGDQPQHF.

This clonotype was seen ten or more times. For the CDR3, the DNA is TGTGCCTGGAGTGTAGTCCCCTCTAGCGGGCAGTTCTTC. It specifies CAWSVVPSSGQFF. The J gene is TRBJ2-1, the V gene TRBV30; 7 nucleotides align to TRBD2. Trimming at V came to 0 bases and at J to 12 bases, leaving 8 bases not matched to a gene. The CDR3 is 13 amino acids. CDR1 and CDR2 (germline): GTSNPN, SVGIG (reference sequence). Full variable domain (missing parts from reference TRBV30 and TRBJ2-1): SQTIHQWPATLVQPVGSPLSLECTVEGTSNPNLYWYRQAAGRGLQLLFYSVGIGQISSEVPQNLSASRPQDRQFILSSKKLLLSDSGFYLCAWSVVPSSGQFFGPGTRLTVL.

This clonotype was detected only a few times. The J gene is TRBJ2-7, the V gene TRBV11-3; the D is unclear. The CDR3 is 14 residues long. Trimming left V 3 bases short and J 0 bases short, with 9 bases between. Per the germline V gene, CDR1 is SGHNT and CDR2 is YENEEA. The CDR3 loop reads CASSFRAGSYEQYF. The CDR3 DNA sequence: TGTGCCAGCAGCTTTCGGGCAGGCTCCTACGAGCAGTACTTC. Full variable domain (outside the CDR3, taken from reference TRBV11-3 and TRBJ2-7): EAGVVQSPRYKIIEKKQPVAFWCNPISGHNTLYWYLQNLGQGPELLIRYENEEAVDDSQLPKDRFSAERLKGVDSTLKIQPAELGDSAVYLCASSFRAGSYEQYFGPGTRLTVT.

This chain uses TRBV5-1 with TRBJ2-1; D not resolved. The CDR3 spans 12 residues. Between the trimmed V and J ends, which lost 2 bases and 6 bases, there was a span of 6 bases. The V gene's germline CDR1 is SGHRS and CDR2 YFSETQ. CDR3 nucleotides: TGCGCCAGCAGCTTACAAGGCAATGAGCAGTTCTTC. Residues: CASSLQGNEQFF.

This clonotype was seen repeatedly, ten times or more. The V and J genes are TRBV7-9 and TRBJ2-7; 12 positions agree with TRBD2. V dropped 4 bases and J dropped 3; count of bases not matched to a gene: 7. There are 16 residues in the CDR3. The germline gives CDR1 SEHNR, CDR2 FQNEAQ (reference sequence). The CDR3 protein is CASSSAGTSGLYEQYF. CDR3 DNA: TGTGCCAGCAGCTCCGCCGGGACTAGCGGGCTCTACGAGCAGTACTTC.

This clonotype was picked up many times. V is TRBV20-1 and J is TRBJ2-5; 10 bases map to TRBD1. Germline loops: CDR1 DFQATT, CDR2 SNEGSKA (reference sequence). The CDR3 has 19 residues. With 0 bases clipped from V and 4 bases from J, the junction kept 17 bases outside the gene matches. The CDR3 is CSARDLRDRGRSLVETQYF. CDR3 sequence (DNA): TGCAGTGCTAGAGATCTCCGGGACAGGGGCCGATCTCTGGTAGAGACCCAGTACTTC.

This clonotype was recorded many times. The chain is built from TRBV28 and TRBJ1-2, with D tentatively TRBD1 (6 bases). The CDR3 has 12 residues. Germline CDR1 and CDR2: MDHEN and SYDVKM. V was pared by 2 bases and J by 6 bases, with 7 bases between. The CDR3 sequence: CASSLTGHGYTF. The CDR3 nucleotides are TGTGCCAGCAGTTTAACAGGGCATGGCTACACCTTC.

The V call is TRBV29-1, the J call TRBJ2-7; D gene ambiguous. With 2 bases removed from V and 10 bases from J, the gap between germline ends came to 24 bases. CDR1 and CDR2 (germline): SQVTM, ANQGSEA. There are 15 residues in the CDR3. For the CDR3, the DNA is TGCAGCGTTGAAATACGTGGGAAGCAGGTCTGCGATCAGTACTTC. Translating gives CSVEIRGKQVCDQYF.

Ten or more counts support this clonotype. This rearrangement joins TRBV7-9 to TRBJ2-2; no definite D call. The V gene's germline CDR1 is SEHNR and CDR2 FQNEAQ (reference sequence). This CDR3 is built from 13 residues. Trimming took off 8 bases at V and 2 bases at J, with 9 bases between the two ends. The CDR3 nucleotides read TGTGCCAGCCGGCCCCCAAACACCGGGGAGCTGTTTTTT. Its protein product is CASRPPNTGELFF.

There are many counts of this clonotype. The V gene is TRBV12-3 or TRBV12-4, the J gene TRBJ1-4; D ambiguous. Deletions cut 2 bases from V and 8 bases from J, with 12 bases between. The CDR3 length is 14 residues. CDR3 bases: TGTGCCAGCAGTTTAATCGGGGAAGGCGAAAAACTGTTTTTT. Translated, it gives CASSLIGEGEKLFF.

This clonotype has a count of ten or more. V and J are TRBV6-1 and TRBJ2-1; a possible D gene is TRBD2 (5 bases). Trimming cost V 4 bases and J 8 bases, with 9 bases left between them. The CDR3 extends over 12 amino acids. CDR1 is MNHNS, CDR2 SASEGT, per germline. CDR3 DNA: TGTGCCAGCAGTGTCATGCGGGATGAGCAGTTCTTC. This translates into CASSVMRDEQFF.

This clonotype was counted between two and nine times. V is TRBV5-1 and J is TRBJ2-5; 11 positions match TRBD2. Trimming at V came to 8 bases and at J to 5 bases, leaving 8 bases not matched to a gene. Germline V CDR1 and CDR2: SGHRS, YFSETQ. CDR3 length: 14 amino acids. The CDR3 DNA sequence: TGCGCCAGTTATAGCGGGAGGGCCGAGGAGACCCAGTACTTC. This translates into CASYSGRAEETQYF.

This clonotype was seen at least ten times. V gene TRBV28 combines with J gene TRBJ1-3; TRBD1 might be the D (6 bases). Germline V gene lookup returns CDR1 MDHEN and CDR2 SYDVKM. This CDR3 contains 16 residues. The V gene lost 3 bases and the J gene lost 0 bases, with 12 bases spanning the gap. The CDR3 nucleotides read TGTGCCAGCAGTTTTACAGGGATGACCTCTGGAAACACCATATATTTT. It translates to CASSFTGMTSGNTIYF.